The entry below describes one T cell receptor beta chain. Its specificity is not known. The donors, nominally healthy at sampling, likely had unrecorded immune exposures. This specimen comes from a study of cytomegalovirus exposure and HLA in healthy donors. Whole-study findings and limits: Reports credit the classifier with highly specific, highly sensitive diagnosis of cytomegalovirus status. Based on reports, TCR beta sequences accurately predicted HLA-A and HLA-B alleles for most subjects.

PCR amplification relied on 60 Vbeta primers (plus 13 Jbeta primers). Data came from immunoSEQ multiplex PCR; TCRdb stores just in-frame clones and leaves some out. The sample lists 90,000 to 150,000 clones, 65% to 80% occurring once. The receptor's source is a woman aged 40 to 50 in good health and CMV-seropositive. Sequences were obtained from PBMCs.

In DNA form, the CDR3 reads TGTGCCAGCAGTTACTCGCCAGATACCAATCAGCCCCAGCATTTT. Amino acids: CASSYSPDTNQPQHF. This chain joins TRBV6-5 and TRBJ1-5; no reliable D call. Germline V gene sequence: CDR1 MNHEY, CDR2 SVGAGI. Deletions cut 0 bases from V and 3 bases from J, with 9 bases between. This CDR3 has 15 residues.